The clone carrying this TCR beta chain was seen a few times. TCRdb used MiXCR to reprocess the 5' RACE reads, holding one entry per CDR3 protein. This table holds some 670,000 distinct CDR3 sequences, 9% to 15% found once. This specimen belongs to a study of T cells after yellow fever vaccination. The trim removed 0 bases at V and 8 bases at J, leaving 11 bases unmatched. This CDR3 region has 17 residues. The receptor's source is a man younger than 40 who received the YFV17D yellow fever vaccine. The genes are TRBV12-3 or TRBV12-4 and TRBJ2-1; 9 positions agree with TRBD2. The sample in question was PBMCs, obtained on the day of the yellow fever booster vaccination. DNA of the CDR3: TGTGCCAGCAGTTTAGCAACCGGGACTAGCTTCATCGATGAGCAGTTCTTC. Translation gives CASSLATGTSFIDEQFF.